This T cell receptor (beta chain) was retrieved from a study of persistence of HIV-infected CD4 T cells. Sequencing used immunoSEQ version 4 in survey mode. Produced via immunoSEQ multiplex PCR; TCRdb's table is partial and in-frame only. The sample has under 50,000 clones, around 90% seen once. Trimming removed 0 bases from V and 5 bases from J; junction bases left unmatched: 4. The germline V gene has CDR1 LGHNA and CDR2 YSLEER. This CDR3 is 15 amino acids long. Cells were stimulated nonspecifically with anti-CD3/anti-CD28 magnetic beads. Sorting of responding CD4+ T cells relied on upregulated CD40 ligand together with CD69. Anti-CD28/CD49d costimulation, CD40-blocking antibody and enfuvirtide were given to CD8-depleted PBMCs for roughly 19 hours. As concerns this clone: Antigen: not known.

Study-level results: Proviral oligoclonality tracked with TCR oligoclonality within the same sorted cells. Rare CMV-responding cells carrying HIV-1 proviruses were not analyzed separately for TCR. Compared with CD3/CD28-stimulated cells, CMV- and Gag-responding cells showed lower TCRbeta richness.

The specimen was CD4+ T cells sorted from PBMCs after approximately 20-hour stimulation, collected from a patient who received antiretroviral therapy. This TCR was recovered from an adult woman with HIV who was CMV-seropositive. This chain uses TRBV4-3 with TRBJ2-3; 8 bases line up with TRBD1. The CDR3 nucleotides read TGCGCCAGCAGCCAAGATCAGGGGGCGGAAGATACGCAGTATTTT. This translates into CASSQDQGAEDTQYF.